Below, 9 T cell receptor beta chains from the same sample are listed, as sequenced in a study of blood T cell repertoires in COVID-19. This table comes from immunoSEQ multiplex PCR, and its TCRdb copy is limited to in-frame clones, with some not included. The data contain around 33,000 clones, 78% of them singletons. Specimen: peripheral blood. The receptors shown here come from a man older than 75 with acute or convalescent COVID-19.

The V call is TRBV11-3, the J call TRBJ2-1, with unresolved D. V lost 0 bases and J lost 3, with 3 bases in between. The CDR3 is 13 residues long. In germline, CDR1 is SGHNT, CDR2 YENEEA. This chain's CDR3 is CASSLDHYNEQFF. In DNA, the CDR3 is TGTGCCAGCAGCTTAGACCACTACAATGAGCAGTTCTTC. The whole variable domain, filled in from reference TRBV11-3 and TRBJ2-1, reads EAGVVQSPRYKIIEKKQPVAFWCNPISGHNTLYWYLQNLGQGPELLIRYENEEAVDDSQLPKDRFSAERLKGVDSTLKIQPAELGDSAVYLCASSLDHYNEQFFGPGTRLTVL.

The chain combines TRBV6-5 with TRBJ2-3; TRBD2 matches 8 bases. Germline V gene lookup returns CDR1 MNHEY and CDR2 SVGAGI. The CDR3 totals 15 residues. Trimming removed 7 bases from V and 1 base from J; junction bases left unmatched: 7. The CDR3 sequence is CASTPAGARTDTQYF. The CDR3 DNA follows: TGTGCCAGCACTCCAGCGGGGGCCCGCACAGATACGCAGTATTTT.

About this clone: The junction departs from the called germline gene at one end, perhaps through a read error. The V call is TRBV12-3 or TRBV12-4, the J call TRBJ2-7; possible D gene TRBD1, 6 bases. CDR3 length: 11 amino acids. The CDR3 sequence: CASSLRGTTSF. CDR3 DNA: TGTGCCAGCAGTTTAAGGGGGACCACATCCTTC.

The chain uses TRBV5-4 and TRBJ1-6; D remains unclear. V was shortened by 2 bases and J by 3 bases, with 6 bases between the two germline ends. This CDR3 has 14 residues. Germline V gene data show CDR1 as SGHNT and CDR2 as YYREEE (reference sequence). CDR3 sequence (DNA): TGTGCCAGCAGCTTATCACACTATAATTCACCCCTCCACTTT. This sequence encodes CASSLSHYNSPLHF. The full variable domain, its missing parts supplied by reference TRBV5-4 and TRBJ1-6, is ETGVTQSPTHLIKTRGQQVTLRCSSQSGHNTVSWYQQALGQGPQFIFQYYREEENGRGNFPPRFSGLQFPNYSSELNVNALELDDSALYLCASSLSHYNSPLHFGNGTRLTVT.

The chain links TRBV7-3 to TRBJ2-7; 9 nucleotides agree with TRBD1. The CDR3 contains 14 residues. The trim removed 5 bases at V and 4 bases at J, leaving 6 bases unmatched. Germline assignment: CDR1 SGHTA and CDR2 FQGTGA. The CDR3 DNA sequence: TGTGCCAGCAGCGCCGGGACAGGGACTTACGAGCAGTACTTC. It codes for CASSAGTGTYEQYF. The full variable domain, in which reference TRBV7-3 and TRBJ2-7 provide the parts outside the CDR3, is GAGVSQTPSNKVTEKGKYVELRCDPISGHTALYWYRQSLGQGPEFLIYFQGTGAADDSGLPNDRFFAVRPEGSVSTLKIQRTERGDSAVYLCASSAGTGTYEQYFGPGTRLTVT.

CDR3 residues: CASSSTVGAEAFF. CDR3 in DNA: TGTGCCAGTAGTTCGACAGTTGGAGCTGAAGCTTTCTTT. The chain is built from TRBV19 and TRBJ1-1, with D possibly being TRBD1 (5 bases). The CDR3 sequence is 13 residues long. Looked up from germline, CDR1 is LNHDA and CDR2 is SQIVND (reference sequence). The V end lost 5 bases, the J end lost 6 bases, and 13 bases lay between the germline ends.

The CDR3 nucleotides read TGTGCCAGTCAAGACAGCGGGGGGGCCTCTGAGCAGTTCTTC. Amino acid sequence: CASQDSGGASEQFF. V and J are TRBV2 and TRBJ2-1; 10 nucleotides agree with TRBD2. The V gene end was trimmed by 9 bases and the J gene end by 9 bases; junction bases not matched to a gene: 11. This CDR3 comprises 14 residues. Germline-derived CDR1 and CDR2 are SNHLY and FYNNEI. The entire variable domain, with the rest obtained from reference TRBV2 and TRBJ2-1, is as follows: EPEVTQTPSHQVTQMGQEVILRCVPISNHLYFYWYRQILGQKVEFLVSFYNNEISEKSEIFDDQFSVERPDGSNFTLKIRSTKLEDSAMYFCASQDSGGASEQFFGPGTRLTVL.

The chain uses TRBV11-1 and TRBJ2-1, with D possibly being TRBD1 (6 bases). The CDR3 is 14 amino acids. With 1 base removed from V and 6 bases from J, the gap between germline ends came to 10 bases. The V gene's germline CDR1 is SGHAT and CDR2 FQDESV (reference sequence). CDR3: CASSLERQVNEQFF. CDR3 bases: TGTGCCAGCAGCTTAGAGCGACAGGTCAATGAGCAGTTCTTC.

As for this clone: An end of the junction does not agree with germline; a read error may underlie this. V usage is TRBV19 and J usage is TRBJ2-2, with D possibly being TRBD2 (5 bases). Per germline, CDR1 LNHDA and CDR2 SQIVND (reference sequence). CDR3 length: 17 residues. CDR3 loop: CASTIHRATRGTGELFF. The CDR3 DNA reads TGTGCCAGTACTATACACCGGGCCACCCGGGGCACCGGGGAGCTGTTTTTT.